Below, 28 T cell receptor beta chains from the same sample are listed, as sequenced in a study of type 1 regulatory T cells. Antigen specificity for these receptors is unknown. TCRdb passed the reads through MiXCR, listing each CDR3 protein once. The sample has 35,000 to 50,000 distinct CDR3 sequences; 10% to 15% are singletons. The sample taken for sequencing was cultured non-Tr1 T cells, either the whole culture or a sorted T cell fraction (not recorded which). All receptors derive from a human donor in good health.

The table lists this clonotype with many counts. The chain joins TRBV12-3 or TRBV12-4 to TRBJ2-7; 12 bases line up with TRBD1. The CDR3 totals 13 residues. V trimming: 8 bases; J trimming: 4 bases; junction bases outside the gene matches: 3. This chain's CDR3 is CASGTGGLYEQYF. DNA of the CDR3: TGTGCCAGCGGGACAGGGGGCTTATACGAGCAGTACTTC.

This clonotype occurred a few times. The V call is TRBV20-1, the J call TRBJ1-1; D not certain. Trimming took 2 bases from V and 0 from J, leaving 7 bases between them. The germline V gene encodes CDR1 DFQATT and CDR2 SNEGSKA (reference sequence). This CDR3 is 13 amino acids long. The CDR3 DNA reads TGCAGTGCTAGATTGGGTATGAACACTGAAGCTTTCTTT. It yields the protein CSARLGMNTEAFF.

V is TRBV10-3 and J is TRBJ2-7, with 8 positions matching TRBD1. Germline values: CDR1 ENHRY, CDR2 SYGVKD. V lost 6 bases, J lost 2 bases, and 6 bases stayed unmatched. This CDR3 is built from 14 residues. The CDR3 protein is CAIRGQAFTYEQYF. CDR3 nucleotide sequence: TGTGCCATCAGGGGACAGGCGTTTACCTACGAGCAGTACTTC.

This clonotype was observed a handful of times. V and J are TRBV20-1 and TRBJ2-2, with TRBD2 identical over 8 bases. The CDR3 totals 14 residues. Unmatched junction bases numbered 3, after V lost 6 bases and J lost 0 bases. Germline CDR1 is DFQATT and CDR2 is SNEGSKA (reference sequence). DNA of the CDR3: TGCAGTGCCCTGGGACTAGCGAACACCGGGGAGCTGTTTTTT. It specifies CSALGLANTGELFF.

The chain is built from TRBV20-1 and TRBJ2-5; 13 bases match TRBD2. V lost 5 bases, J lost 4 bases, and 13 bases stayed unmatched. Germline lookup yields CDR1 DFQATT and CDR2 SNEGSKA (reference sequence). The CDR3 runs to 17 residues. CDR3 in amino acids: CSAGGTSGDAGLETQYF. The CDR3 nucleotides read TGCAGTGCTGGGGGGACTAGCGGGGACGCAGGGCTAGAGACCCAGTACTTC.

This clonotype was observed many times. The chain recombines TRBV5-1 with TRBJ1-6, with TRBD1 identical over 9 bases. The V gene's germline CDR1 is SGHRS and CDR2 YFSETQ. This CDR3 has 16 residues. V shed 4 bases, J shed 7 bases, and the junction held 9 bases outside the gene matches. CDR3 sequence (DNA): TGCGCCAGCAGCGTACAGGGGGCAAATGGGAATTCACCCCTCCACTTT. Translation: CASSVQGANGNSPLHF.

This clonotype was seen repeatedly, ten times or more. V gene TRBV27 combines with J gene TRBJ2-7; 9 nucleotides line up with TRBD2. Germline CDR1 reads MNHEY; CDR2 reads SMNVEV (reference sequence). Trimming at V came to 4 bases and at J to 3 bases, leaving 10 bases not matched to a gene. The CDR3 is made up of 16 amino acids. The CDR3 region has the DNA TGTGCCAGCAGTTCGATGGCTAGCGGGAATTTCTACGAGCAGTACTTC. This sequence encodes CASSSMASGNFYEQYF.

This clonotype was detected ten times or more. V gene TRBV7-2 combines with J gene TRBJ2-7; 8 bases align to TRBD1. The CDR3 sequence is 15 residues long. Per germline, CDR1 SGHTA and CDR2 FQGNSA. V shed 4 bases and J 3 bases; nucleotides not matched to a gene: 8. CDR3 in DNA: TGTGCCAGCAGCTCGACTGCCGGGACAGGCTACGAGCAGTACTTC. This gives the protein CASSSTAGTGYEQYF. The complete variable domain, with remaining parts taken from reference TRBV7-2 and TRBJ2-7, reads GAGVSQSPSNKVTEKGKDVELRCDPISGHTALYWYRQSLGQGLEFLIYFQGNSAPDKSGLPSDRFSAERTGGSVSTLTIQRTQQEDSAVYLCASSSTAGTGYEQYFGPGTRLTVT.

This clonotype showed up many times. This chain connects TRBV15 to TRBJ2-2; the match to TRBD1 covers 8 bases. Germline CDR1 LNHNV, CDR2 YYDKDF (reference sequence). The CDR3 covers 14 residues. The junction had 6 bases not matched to a gene; V was cut back by 5 bases and J by 7 bases. CDR3 nucleotide sequence: TGTGCCACCAGCTCCCAGGGGGCCGACGGGGAGCTGTTTTTT. Its translation: CATSSQGADGELFF.

This clonotype was recorded many times. At one end, the junction sequence differs from germline, possibly due to a read error. The chain joins TRBV19 to TRBJ2-2, with 9 bases aligning to TRBD2. CDR1 is LNHDA, CDR2 SQIVND, per germline (reference sequence). This CDR3 has 15 amino acids. The CDR3 bases are TGTGCCAGTAGGATAGCTAGCGGGATCGTCGGGGAGCTGTTTTTT. Encoded protein: CASRIASGIVGELFF.

This clonotype appeared a few times. In DNA, the CDR3 is TGTGCCAGCAGCCAAGGGACCTATGGCTACACCTTC. Translated: CASSQGTYGYTF. V gene TRBV16 combines with J gene TRBJ1-2; the D gene is possibly TRBD1 (5 bases). In germline, CDR1 is KGHSY, CDR2 FQNENV. The length of the CDR3 is 12 residues. Trimming stripped 2 bases from V and 4 bases from J, with 5 bases between.

This clonotype showed up many times. V usage is TRBV9 and J usage is TRBJ2-7; tentatively, D is TRBD2 (5 bases). Per the germline V gene, CDR1 is SGDLS and CDR2 is YYNGEE. V was clipped by 2 bases and J by 6 bases, with 15 bases between them. This CDR3 is built from 14 residues. CDR3 in amino acids: CASSVLSLEGEQYF. In DNA form, the CDR3 reads TGTGCCAGCAGCGTCCTTAGCCTCGAGGGCGAGCAGTACTTC.

Ten or more counts support this clonotype. The chain carries TRBV14 and TRBJ1-3, with a weak D call TRBD1 (5 bases). CDR1 is SGHDN and CDR2 is FVKESK in the germline V gene. V gave up 4 bases and J gave up 4 bases, with 11 bases separating them. The CDR3 loop spans 14 amino acids. CDR3 amino acids: CASSPGHSGNTIYF. The CDR3 DNA reads as TGTGCCAGCAGCCCAGGACATTCAGGAAACACCATATATTTT.

The chain couples TRBV7-9 to TRBJ1-6; D gene uncertain. Germline CDR1 reads SEHNR; CDR2 reads FQNEAQ (reference sequence). The CDR3 sequence is 14 residues long. Trimming left V 3 bases short and J 14 bases short, with 17 bases between. This CDR3 reads CASSFEGLSVTLHF. As DNA, the CDR3 is TGTGCCAGCAGCTTCGAAGGTCTCAGCGTGACCCTCCACTTT. The variable domain in full, with the rest retrieved from reference TRBV7-9 and TRBJ1-6, is DTGVSQNPRHKITKRGQNVTFRCDPISEHNRLYWYRQTLGQGPEFLTYFQNEAQLEKSRLLSDRFSAERPKGSFSTLEIQRTEQGDSAMYLCASSFEGLSVTLHFGNGTRLTVT.

This clonotype was detected many times. The J gene is TRBJ2-5, the V gene TRBV19, with D possibly being TRBD1 (5 bases). Germline CDR1 is LNHDA and CDR2 is SQIVND (reference sequence). The CDR3 length is 14 residues. V dropped 4 bases and J dropped 5 bases, with 14 bases sitting between them. The CDR3 protein is CASSTRTSLETQYF. CDR3 DNA sequence: TGTGCCAGTAGTACTCGGACAAGCCTCGAGACCCAGTACTTC.

This chain links TRBV19 with TRBJ2-7, with 9 bases fitting TRBD1. This CDR3 is built from 14 residues. Trimming took 10 bases from V and 2 from J; bases not matched to a gene: 9. Germline-derived CDR1 and CDR2 are LNHDA and SQIVND (reference sequence). The CDR3 here is CATKTRDRAYEQYF. The CDR3 bases are TGTGCCACCAAGACCCGGGACAGGGCCTACGAGCAGTACTTC.

CDR3: CASSQGVGYTF. CDR3 coding DNA: TGTGCCAGCAGCCAGGGGGTTGGCTACACCTTC. V and J are TRBV28 and TRBJ1-2, with TRBD1 matching over 7 bases. The CDR3 sequence is 11 residues long. CDR1 and CDR2 (germline): MDHEN, SYDVKM. Unmatched junction bases numbered 2, after V lost 6 bases and J lost 7 bases.

The rearrangement links TRBV7-2 to TRBJ1-6; no clear D gene. The CDR3 spans 16 residues. Germline CDR1 is SGHTA and CDR2 is FQGNSA. Trimming removed 5 bases at V and 5 bases at J, with 16 bases between. CDR3 amino acids: CASSPHGRSNNSPLHF. CDR3 in DNA: TGTGCCAGCAGCCCCCACGGACGGTCTAATAATTCACCCCTCCACTTT.

In its sample, this clonotype was seen many times. The chain uses TRBV20-1 and TRBJ2-7; D is possibly TRBD2 (5 bases). The CDR3 extends over 14 amino acids. V was trimmed by 6 bases and J by 2 bases, leaving 17 bases between them. Germline V gene sequence: CDR1 DFQATT, CDR2 SNEGSKA (reference sequence). The CDR3 region is CSAPNGLVTYEQYF. Here the CDR3 DNA reads TGCAGTGCCCCTAACGGACTGGTTACCTACGAGCAGTACTTC.

By frequency in the sample, this clonotype is medium-sized. This chain connects TRBV20-1 to TRBJ2-5, with 10 positions matching TRBD1. Germline CDR1 DFQATT, CDR2 SNEGSKA (reference sequence). V gave up 5 bases and J gave up 5 bases; unmatched junction bases: 5. CDR3 length equals 13 residues. CDR3 in amino acids: CSAPGQGGETQYF. The CDR3, as DNA: TGCAGTGCTCCAGGACAGGGGGGCGAGACCCAGTACTTC.

This clonotype was recorded many times. The rearrangement joins TRBV12-3 or TRBV12-4 to TRBJ2-5, with TRBD2 identical over 9 bases. J was trimmed by 5 bases and V by 5 bases; bases with no gene match: 6. The CDR3 length is 14 residues. The CDR3 DNA sequence: TGTGCCAGCAGTAAGCGGGGGGTAATTGAGACCCAGTACTTC. Its protein product is CASSKRGVIETQYF.

This clonotype was picked up many times. This chain connects TRBV3-1 to TRBJ2-4; 7 nucleotides agree with TRBD2. Germline CDR1 is LGHDT and CDR2 is YNNKEL (reference sequence). The CDR3 length is 16 residues. The V and J ends lost 1 base and 3 bases, in that order; junction bases with no gene match: 6. For the CDR3, the DNA is TGTGCCAGCAGCCAAGTGAGCGGGAAAGACAAAAACATTCAGTACTTC. Translation: CASSQVSGKDKNIQYF.

The chain recombines TRBV30 with TRBJ2-7; 14 positions agree with TRBD2. CDR1 and CDR2 (germline): GTSNPN, SVGIG (reference sequence). With V trimmed by 8 bases and J by 5 bases, 8 bases remained unmatched. The CDR3 totals 14 residues. The CDR3 region has the DNA TGTGCCGGGGGACTAGCGGGAGTATCCCACGAGCAGTACTTC. Translated, it gives CAGGLAGVSHEQYF.

The table lists this clonotype with many counts. The gene calls are TRBV12-3 or TRBV12-4 and TRBJ2-5; the D is unclear. The V end was cut by 2 bases, the J end by 1 base, with 2 bases between. The CDR3 runs 12 residues. CDR3: CASSLIQETQYF. The CDR3 nucleotides read TGTGCCAGCAGTTTAATCCAAGAGACCCAGTACTTC.

This clonotype has ten or more counts. The chain joins TRBV5-1 to TRBJ1-1; possible D gene TRBD1, 5 bases. V was clipped by 0 bases and J by 4 bases, with 13 bases between them. The CDR3 covers 15 residues. In germline, CDR1 is SGHRS, CDR2 YFSETQ. CDR3 nucleotides: TGCGCCAGCAGCTTGGTGTCAGGGAAGGGCACTGAAGCTTTCTTT. This encodes CASSLVSGKGTEAFF.

The V call is TRBV7-2, the J call TRBJ2-7, with 12 bases aligning to TRBD2. Unmatched junction bases numbered 8, after V lost 5 bases and J lost 6 bases. The CDR3 is made up of 15 amino acids. CDR1 is SGHTA and CDR2 is FQGNSA in the germline V gene. The CDR3 here is CASSPGPSGRAEQYF. The CDR3 coding sequence is TGTGCCAGCAGCCCAGGTCCTAGCGGGAGGGCCGAGCAGTACTTC.

The chain links TRBV5-1 to TRBJ2-7, with TRBD2 matching 13 bases. The CDR3 is made up of 15 amino acids. Unmatched junction bases numbered 6, after V lost 4 bases and J lost 5 bases. Germline CDR1 is SGHRS and CDR2 is YFSETQ. CDR3 protein: CASSQGLAGWDEQYF. In nucleotides, the CDR3 is TGCGCCAGCAGCCAGGGACTAGCGGGATGGGACGAGCAGTACTTC.

Sample share makes this clonotype medium-sized. The CDR3 region is CASSPGQGENTEAFF. CDR3 bases: TGTGCCAGCTCACCCGGACAGGGGGAGAACACTGAAGCTTTCTTT. This chain links TRBV18 with TRBJ1-1; 10 nucleotides align to TRBD1. The germline V gene encodes CDR1 KGHSH and CDR2 LQKENI. Losses at the gene ends were 3 bases for V and 1 base for J; bases not matched to a gene: 2. The CDR3 sequence is 15 residues long.